This T cell receptor beta chain emerged from a study of blood T cells in healthy people across ages. Study-level points and caveats: TCR beta diversity per million T cells fell roughly linearly with age.

As concerns this clonotype: Antigen unknown.

A J-beta primer mix and a sample-barcoded 5' primer were used in a second PCR of about 6 to 12 cycles. TCRdb re-analysed the 5' RACE reads in MiXCR, keeping a single row per CDR3 protein. Of around 990,000 distinct CDR3 sequences listed, roughly two fifths are singletons. In each sample, at least 6.5 million PBMCs were isolated. Germline values: CDR1 SGHNT, CDR2 YYREEE (reference sequence). V lost 4 bases to trimming and J lost 7 bases, with 9 bases between them. CDR3 length: 12 amino acids. The chain recombines TRBV5-4 with TRBJ2-1, with D unresolved. Specimen: blood. This TCR was recovered from a man younger than 35 in good health. The DNA of the CDR3 is TGTGCCAGCAGCATGCCGCCAAATGAGCAGTTCTTC. It is translated as CASSMPPNEQFF. The full variable domain, with the rest looked up from reference TRBV5-4 and TRBJ2-1, is ETGVTQSPTHLIKTRGQQVTLRCSSQSGHNTVSWYQQALGQGPQFIFQYYREEENGRGNFPPRFSGLQFPNYSSELNVNALELDDSALYLCASSMPPNEQFFGPGTRLTVL.